This entry concerns a single T cell receptor (beta chain). The antigen remains undetermined. The sample belongs to a study of T cell responses to AZD1222 COVID-19 vaccine. Whole-study results and caveats: None of the repertoires were sampled until the peak T cell response had passed.

Generated by immunoSEQ multiplex PCR, the TCRdb table keeps only in-frame clones and is missing some. The sample records 150,000 to 180,000 clones, 75% to 95% being singletons. V lost 4 bases and J lost 4, with 10 bases in between. The CDR3 has 13 residues. The V gene's germline CDR1 is MNHEY and CDR2 SVGAGI. Specimen: peripheral blood, collected on day 0 of AZD1222 vaccination. The genes are TRBV6-5 and TRBJ2-5; no clear D gene. The sequence came from an adult in good health. In DNA, the CDR3 is TGTGCCAGCAGTTTAAACCCCTTAGAGACCCAGTACTTC. It is translated as CASSLNPLETQYF.